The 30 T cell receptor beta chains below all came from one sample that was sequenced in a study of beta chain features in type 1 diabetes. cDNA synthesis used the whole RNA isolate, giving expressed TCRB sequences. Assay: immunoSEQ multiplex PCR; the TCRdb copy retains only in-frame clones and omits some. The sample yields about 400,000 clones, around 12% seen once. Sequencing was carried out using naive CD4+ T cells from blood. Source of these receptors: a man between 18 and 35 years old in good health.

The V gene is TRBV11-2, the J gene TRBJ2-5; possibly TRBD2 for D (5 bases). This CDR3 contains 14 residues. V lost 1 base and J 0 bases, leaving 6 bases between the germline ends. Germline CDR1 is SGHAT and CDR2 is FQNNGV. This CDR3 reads CASSLVRDQETQYF. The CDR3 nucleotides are TGTGCCAGCAGCTTAGTGCGGGACCAAGAGACCCAGTACTTC.

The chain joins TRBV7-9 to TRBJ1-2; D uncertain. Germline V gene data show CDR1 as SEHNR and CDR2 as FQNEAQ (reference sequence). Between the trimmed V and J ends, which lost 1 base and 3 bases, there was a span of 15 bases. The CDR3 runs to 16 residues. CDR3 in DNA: TGTGCCAGCAGCTTAGGGAGTACTTCGCTGTACTATGGCTACACCTTC. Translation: CASSLGSTSLYYGYTF.

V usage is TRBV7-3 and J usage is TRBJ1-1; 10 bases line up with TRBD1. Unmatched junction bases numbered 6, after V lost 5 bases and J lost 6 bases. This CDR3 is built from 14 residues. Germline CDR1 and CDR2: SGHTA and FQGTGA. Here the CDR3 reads CASSQMGTGAEAFF. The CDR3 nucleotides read TGTGCCAGCAGCCAGATGGGGACAGGGGCTGAAGCTTTCTTT.

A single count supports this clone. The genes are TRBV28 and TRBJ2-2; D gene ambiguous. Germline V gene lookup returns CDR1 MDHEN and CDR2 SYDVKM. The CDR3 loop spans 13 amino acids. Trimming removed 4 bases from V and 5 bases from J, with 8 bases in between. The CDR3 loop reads CASSSHITGELFF. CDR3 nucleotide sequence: TGTGCCAGCAGTTCACACATAACCGGGGAGCTGTTTTTT.

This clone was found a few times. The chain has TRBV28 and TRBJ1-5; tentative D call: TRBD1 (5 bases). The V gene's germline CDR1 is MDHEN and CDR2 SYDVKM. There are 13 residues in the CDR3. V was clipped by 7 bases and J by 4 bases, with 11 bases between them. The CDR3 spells CASTLGGNQPQHF. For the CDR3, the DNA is TGTGCCAGCACCTTGGGGGGGAATCAGCCCCAGCATTTT.

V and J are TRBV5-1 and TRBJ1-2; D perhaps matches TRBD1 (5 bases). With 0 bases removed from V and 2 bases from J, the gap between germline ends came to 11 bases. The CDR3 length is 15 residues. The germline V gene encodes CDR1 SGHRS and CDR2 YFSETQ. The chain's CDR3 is CASSLGGGENYGYTF. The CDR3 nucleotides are TGCGCCAGCAGCTTGGGTGGAGGGGAAAACTATGGCTACACCTTC.

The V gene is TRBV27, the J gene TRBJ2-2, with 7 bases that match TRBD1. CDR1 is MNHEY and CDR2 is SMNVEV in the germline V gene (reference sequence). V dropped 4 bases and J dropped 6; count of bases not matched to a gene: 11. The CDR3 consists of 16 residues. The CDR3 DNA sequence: TGTGCCAGCAGTTCCCTCGACAGGGTAATCGCCGGGGAGCTGTTTTTT. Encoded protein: CASSSLDRVIAGELFF.

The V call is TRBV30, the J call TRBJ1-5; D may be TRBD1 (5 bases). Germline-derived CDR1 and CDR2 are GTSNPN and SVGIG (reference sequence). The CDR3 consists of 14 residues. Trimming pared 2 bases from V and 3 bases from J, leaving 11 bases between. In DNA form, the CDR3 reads TGTGCCTGGAGTTTAATGGACACCAATCAGCCCCAGCATTTT. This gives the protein CAWSLMDTNQPQHF.

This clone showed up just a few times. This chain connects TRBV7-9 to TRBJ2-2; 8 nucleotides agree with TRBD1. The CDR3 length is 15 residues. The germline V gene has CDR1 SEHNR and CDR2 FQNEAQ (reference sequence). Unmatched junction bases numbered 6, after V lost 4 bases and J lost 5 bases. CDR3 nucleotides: TGTGCCAGCAGCTCAGGGGGCATAAGGACCGGGGAGCTGTTTTTT. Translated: CASSSGGIRTGELFF.

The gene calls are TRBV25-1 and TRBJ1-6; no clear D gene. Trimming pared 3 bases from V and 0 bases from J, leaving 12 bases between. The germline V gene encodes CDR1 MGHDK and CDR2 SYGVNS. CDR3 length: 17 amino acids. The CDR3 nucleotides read TGTGCCAGCAGTGAGGGCAGGCTGAGCTCCTATAATTCACCCCTCCACTTT. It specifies CASSEGRLSSYNSPLHF.

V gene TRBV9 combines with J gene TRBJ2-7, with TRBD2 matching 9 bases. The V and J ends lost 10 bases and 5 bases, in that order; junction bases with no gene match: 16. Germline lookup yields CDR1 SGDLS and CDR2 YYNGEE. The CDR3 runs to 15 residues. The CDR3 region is CASSWREGGWDEQYF. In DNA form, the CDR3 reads TGTGCCTCCTCCTGGCGGGAGGGGGGTTGGGACGAGCAGTACTTC.

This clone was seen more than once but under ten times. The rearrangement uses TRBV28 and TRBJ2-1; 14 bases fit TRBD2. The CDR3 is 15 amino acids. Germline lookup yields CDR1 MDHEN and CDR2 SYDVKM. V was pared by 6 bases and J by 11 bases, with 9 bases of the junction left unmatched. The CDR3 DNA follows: TGTGCCAGCAGCCCAGGGACTAGCGGGAGTTTTAAGCAGTTCTTC. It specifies CASSPGTSGSFKQFF. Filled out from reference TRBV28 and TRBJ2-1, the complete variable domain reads DVKVTQSSRYLVKRTGEKVFLECVQDMDHENMFWYRQDPGLGLRLIYFSYDVKMKEKGDIPEGYSVSREKKERFSLILESASTNQTSMYLCASSPGTSGSFKQFFGPGTRLTVL.

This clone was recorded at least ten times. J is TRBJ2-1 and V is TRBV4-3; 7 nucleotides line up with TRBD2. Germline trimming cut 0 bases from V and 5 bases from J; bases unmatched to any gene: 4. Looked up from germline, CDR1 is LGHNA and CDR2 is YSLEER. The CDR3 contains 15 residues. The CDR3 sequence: CASSQEWGGNNEQFF. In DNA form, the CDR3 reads TGCGCCAGCAGCCAAGAATGGGGAGGGAACAATGAGCAGTTCTTC.

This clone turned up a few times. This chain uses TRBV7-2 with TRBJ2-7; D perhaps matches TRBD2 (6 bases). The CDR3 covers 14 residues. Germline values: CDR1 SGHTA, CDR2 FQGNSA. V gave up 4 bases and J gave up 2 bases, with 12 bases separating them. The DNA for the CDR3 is TGTGCCAGCAGCTCCATAGCGGTCCCCTACGAGCAGTACTTC. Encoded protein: CASSSIAVPYEQYF.

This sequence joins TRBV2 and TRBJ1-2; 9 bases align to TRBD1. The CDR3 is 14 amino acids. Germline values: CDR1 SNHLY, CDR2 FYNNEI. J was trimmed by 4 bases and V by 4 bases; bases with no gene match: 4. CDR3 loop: CASSGDRAGYGYTF. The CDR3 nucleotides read TGTGCCAGCAGTGGGGACAGGGCAGGCTATGGCTACACCTTC.

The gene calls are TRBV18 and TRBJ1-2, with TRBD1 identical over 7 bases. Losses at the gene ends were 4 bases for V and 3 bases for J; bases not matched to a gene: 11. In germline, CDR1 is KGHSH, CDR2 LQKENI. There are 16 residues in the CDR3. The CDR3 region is CASSLDTTGLDYGYTF. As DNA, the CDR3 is TGTGCCAGCTCACTTGACACGACAGGGTTAGACTATGGCTACACCTTC.

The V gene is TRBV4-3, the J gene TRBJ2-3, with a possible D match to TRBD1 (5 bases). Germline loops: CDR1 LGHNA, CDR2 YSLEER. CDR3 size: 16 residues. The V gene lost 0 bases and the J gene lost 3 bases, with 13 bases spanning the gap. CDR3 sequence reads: CASSQDLGVTTDTQYF. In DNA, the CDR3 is TGCGCCAGCAGCCAAGATTTAGGGGTTACGACAGATACGCAGTATTTT.

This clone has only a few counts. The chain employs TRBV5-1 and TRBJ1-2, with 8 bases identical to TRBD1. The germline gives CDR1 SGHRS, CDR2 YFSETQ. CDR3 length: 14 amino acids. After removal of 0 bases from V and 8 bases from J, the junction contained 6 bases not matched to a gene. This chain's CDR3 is CASSLVGTGPGYTF. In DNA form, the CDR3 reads TGCGCCAGCAGCTTGGTCGGGACAGGTCCCGGCTACACCTTC.

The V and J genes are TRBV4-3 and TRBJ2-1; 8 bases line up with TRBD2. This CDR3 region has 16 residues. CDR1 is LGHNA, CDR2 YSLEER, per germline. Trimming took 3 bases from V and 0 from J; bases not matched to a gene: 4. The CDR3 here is CASSHLTSGSYNEQFF. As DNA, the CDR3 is TGCGCCAGCAGCCACCTAACTAGCGGCTCCTACAATGAGCAGTTCTTC.

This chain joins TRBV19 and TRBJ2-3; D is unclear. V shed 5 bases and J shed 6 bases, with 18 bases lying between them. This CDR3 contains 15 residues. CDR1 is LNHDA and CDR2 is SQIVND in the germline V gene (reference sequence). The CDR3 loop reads CASSPRNRRPDTQYF. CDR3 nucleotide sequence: TGTGCCAGTAGTCCCCGCAACAGACGCCCGGATACGCAGTATTTT.

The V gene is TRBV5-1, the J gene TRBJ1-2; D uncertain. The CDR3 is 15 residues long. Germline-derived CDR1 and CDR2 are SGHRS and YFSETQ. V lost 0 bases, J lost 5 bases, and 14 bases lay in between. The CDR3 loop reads CASSLEQSPFYGYTF. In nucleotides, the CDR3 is TGCGCCAGCAGCTTGGAACAGAGCCCTTTTTATGGCTACACCTTC.

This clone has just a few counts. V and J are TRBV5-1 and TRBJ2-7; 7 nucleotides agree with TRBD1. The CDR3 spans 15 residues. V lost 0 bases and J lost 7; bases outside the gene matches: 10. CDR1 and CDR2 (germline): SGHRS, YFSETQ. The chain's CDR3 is CASSLVGTDSIEQYF. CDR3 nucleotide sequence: TGCGCCAGCAGCTTGGTAGGGACAGATTCTATTGAGCAGTACTTC.

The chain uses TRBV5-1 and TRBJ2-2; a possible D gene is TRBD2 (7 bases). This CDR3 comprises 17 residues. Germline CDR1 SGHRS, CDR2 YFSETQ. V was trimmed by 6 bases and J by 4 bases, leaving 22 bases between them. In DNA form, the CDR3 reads TGCGCCAGCAACATGGCTTTTGGGGGGGCGTCCACCGGGGAGCTGTTTTTT. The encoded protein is CASNMAFGGASTGELFF.

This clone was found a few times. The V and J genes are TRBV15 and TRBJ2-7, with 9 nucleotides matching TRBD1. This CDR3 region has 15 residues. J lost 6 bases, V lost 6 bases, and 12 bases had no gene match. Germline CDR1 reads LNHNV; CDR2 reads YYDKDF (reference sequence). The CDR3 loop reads CATRGPSGTGFEQYF. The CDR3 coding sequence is TGTGCCACCAGGGGACCTTCCGGGACAGGGTTCGAGCAGTACTTC.

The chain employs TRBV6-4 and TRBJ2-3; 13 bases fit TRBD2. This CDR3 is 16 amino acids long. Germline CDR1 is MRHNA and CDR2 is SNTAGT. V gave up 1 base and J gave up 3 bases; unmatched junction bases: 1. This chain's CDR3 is CASSDWTSGSTDTQYF. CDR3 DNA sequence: TGTGCCAGCAGTGACTGGACTAGCGGGAGTACAGATACGCAGTATTTT.

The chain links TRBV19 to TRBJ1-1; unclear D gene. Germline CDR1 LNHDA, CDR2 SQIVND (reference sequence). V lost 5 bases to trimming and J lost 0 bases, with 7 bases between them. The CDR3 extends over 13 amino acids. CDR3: CASSVGLNTEAFF. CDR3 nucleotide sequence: TGTGCCAGTAGTGTTGGCCTGAACACTGAAGCTTTCTTT.

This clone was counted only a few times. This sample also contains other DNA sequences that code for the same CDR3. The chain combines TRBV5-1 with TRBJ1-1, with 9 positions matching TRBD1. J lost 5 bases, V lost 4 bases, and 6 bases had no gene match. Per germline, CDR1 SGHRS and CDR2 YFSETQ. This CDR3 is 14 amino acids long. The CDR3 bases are TGCGCCAGCAGCCCGGGACAGGGAGGAACTGAAGCTTTCTTT. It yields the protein CASSPGQGGTEAFF.

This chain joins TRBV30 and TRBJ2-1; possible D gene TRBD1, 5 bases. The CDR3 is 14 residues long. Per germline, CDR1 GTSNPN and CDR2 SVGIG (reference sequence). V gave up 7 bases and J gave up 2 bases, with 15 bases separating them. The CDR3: CASAVGPPYNEQFF. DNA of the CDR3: TGTGCCTCTGCGGTGGGGCCCCCCTACAATGAGCAGTTCTTC.

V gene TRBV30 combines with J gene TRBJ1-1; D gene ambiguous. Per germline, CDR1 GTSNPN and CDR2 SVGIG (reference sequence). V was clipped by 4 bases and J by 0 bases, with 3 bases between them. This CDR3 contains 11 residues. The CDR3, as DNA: TGTGCCTGGACAGTGAACACTGAAGCTTTCTTT. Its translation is CAWTVNTEAFF.

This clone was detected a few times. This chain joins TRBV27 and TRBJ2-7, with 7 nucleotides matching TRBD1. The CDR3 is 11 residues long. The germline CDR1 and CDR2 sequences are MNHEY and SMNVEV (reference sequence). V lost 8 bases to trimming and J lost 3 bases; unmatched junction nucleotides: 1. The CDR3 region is CASRDSYEQYF. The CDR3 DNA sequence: TGTGCCAGCCGGGACAGCTACGAGCAGTACTTC.